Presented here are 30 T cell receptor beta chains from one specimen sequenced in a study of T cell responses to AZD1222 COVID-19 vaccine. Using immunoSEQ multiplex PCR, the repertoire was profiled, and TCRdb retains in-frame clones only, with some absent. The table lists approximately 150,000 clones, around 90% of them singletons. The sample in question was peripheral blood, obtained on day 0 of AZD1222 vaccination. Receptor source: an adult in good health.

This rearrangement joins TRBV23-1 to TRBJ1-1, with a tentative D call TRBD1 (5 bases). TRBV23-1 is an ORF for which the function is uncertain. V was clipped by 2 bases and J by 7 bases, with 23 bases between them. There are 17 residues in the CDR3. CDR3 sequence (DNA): TGCGCCAGCAGTCAACCCGAAATTCCCTCCGGACACTATGAAGCTTTCTTT. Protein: CASSQPEIPSGHYEAFF.

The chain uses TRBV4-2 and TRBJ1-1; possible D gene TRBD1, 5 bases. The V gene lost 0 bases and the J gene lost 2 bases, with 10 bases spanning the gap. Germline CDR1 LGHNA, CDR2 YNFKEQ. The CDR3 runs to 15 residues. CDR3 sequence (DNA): TGTGCCAGCAGCCAAGAGGGGGGACTCAACACTGAAGCTTTCTTT. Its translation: CASSQEGGLNTEAFF.

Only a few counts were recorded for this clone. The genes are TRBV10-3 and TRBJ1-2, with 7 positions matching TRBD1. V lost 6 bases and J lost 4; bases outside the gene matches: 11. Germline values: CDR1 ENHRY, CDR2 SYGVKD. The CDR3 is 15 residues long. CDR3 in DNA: TGTGCCATCAGGGGACAGACCCATTCTAGCTATGGCTACACCTTC. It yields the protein CAIRGQTHSSYGYTF.

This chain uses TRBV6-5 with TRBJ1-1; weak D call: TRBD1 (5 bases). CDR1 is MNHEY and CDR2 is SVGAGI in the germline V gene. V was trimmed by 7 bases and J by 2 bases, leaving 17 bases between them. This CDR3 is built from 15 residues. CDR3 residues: CASKGTSHINTEAFF. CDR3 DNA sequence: TGTGCCAGCAAAGGGACGAGCCATATTAACACTGAAGCTTTCTTT.

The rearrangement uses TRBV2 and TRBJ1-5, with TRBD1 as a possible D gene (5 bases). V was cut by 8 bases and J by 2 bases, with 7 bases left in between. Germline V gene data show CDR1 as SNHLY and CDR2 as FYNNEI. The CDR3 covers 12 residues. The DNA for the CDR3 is TGTGCCAGCGGCAGGGGCAATCAGCCCCAGCATTTT. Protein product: CASGRGNQPQHF.

CDR3 sequence reads: CASRGAGGTEAFF. The CDR3 nucleotides are TGTGCCAGCCGAGGGGCTGGGGGCACTGAAGCTTTCTTT. The chain is built from TRBV11-3 and TRBJ1-1, with D perhaps matching TRBD1 (5 bases). CDR1 and CDR2 (germline): SGHNT, YENEEA. CDR3 length equals 13 residues. The V gene lost 8 bases and the J gene lost 4 bases, with 14 bases spanning the gap.

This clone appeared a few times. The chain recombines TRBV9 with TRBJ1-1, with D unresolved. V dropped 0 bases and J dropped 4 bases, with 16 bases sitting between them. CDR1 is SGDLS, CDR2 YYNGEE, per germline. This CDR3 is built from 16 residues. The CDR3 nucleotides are TGTGCCAGCAGCGTAGGGGTCGGAGGGATGGCCACTGAAGCTTTCTTT. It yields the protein CASSVGVGGMATEAFF. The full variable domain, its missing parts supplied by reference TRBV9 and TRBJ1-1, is DSGVTQTPKHLITATGQRVTLRCSPRSGDLSVYWYQQSLDQGLQFLIQYYNGEERAKGNILERFSAQQFPDLHSELNLSSLELGDSALYFCASSVGVGGMATEAFFGQGTRLTVV.

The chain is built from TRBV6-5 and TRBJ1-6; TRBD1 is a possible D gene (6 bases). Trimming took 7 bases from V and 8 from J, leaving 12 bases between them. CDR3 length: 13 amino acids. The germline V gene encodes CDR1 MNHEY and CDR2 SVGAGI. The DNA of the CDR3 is TGTGCCAGCACCTTGGACAGAGATTCACCCCTCCACTTT. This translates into CASTLDRDSPLHF.

The DNA for the CDR3 is TGTGCCAGCGCGGGGGCGGGAGAAAAACTGTTTTTT. Translation: CASAGAGEKLFF. The chain carries TRBV6-6 and TRBJ1-4; D perhaps matches TRBD1 (6 bases). Trimming took 8 bases from V and 8 from J, leaving 12 bases between them. The CDR3 length is 12 residues. Germline V gene sequence: CDR1 MNHNY, CDR2 SVGAGI (reference sequence).

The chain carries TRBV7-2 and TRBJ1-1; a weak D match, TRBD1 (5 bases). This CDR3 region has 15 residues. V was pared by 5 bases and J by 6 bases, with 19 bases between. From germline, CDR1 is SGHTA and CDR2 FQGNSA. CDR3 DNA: TGTGCCAGCAGCCCGCCTCGTGTAGGGGTCGCTGAAGCTTTCTTT. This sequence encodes CASSPPRVGVAEAFF.

The chain's CDR3 is CASSPLIAGGLKEQYF. As DNA, the CDR3 is TGTGCCAGCAGCCCATTAATAGCGGGAGGGCTTAAGGAGCAGTACTTC. The chain carries TRBV3-1 (or the pseudogene TRBV3-2) and TRBJ2-7; 11 bases align to TRBD2. This CDR3 contains 16 residues. Germline V gene data show CDR1 as LGHDT and CDR2 as YNNKEL (reference sequence). The trim removed 4 bases at V and 7 bases at J, leaving 12 bases unmatched.

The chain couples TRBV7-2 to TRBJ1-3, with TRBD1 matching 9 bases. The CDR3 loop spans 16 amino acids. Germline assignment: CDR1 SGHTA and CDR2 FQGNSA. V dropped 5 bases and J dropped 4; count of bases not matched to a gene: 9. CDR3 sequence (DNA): TGTGCCAGCAGCCCTAGGACAGGGGTGTACGGAAACACCATATATTTT. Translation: CASSPRTGVYGNTIYF. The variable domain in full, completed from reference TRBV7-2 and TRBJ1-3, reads GAGVSQSPSNKVTEKGKDVELRCDPISGHTALYWYRQSLGQGLEFLIYFQGNSAPDKSGLPSDRFSAERTGGSVSTLTIQRTQQEDSAVYLCASSPRTGVYGNTIYFGEGSWLTVV.

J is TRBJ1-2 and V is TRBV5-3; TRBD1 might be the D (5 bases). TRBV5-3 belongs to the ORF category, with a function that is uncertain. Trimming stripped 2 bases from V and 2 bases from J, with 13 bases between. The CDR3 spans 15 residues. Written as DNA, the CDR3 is TGTGCCAGAAGCTTTAGTCCTGGGGGGAACTATGGCTACACCTTC. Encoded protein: CARSFSPGGNYGYTF.

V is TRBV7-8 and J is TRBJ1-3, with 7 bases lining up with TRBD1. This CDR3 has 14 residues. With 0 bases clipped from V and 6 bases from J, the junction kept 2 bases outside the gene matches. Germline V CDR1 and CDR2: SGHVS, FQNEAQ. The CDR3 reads CASSLAGGENTIYF. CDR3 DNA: TGTGCCAGCAGCTTAGCAGGGGGCGAAAACACCATATATTTT.

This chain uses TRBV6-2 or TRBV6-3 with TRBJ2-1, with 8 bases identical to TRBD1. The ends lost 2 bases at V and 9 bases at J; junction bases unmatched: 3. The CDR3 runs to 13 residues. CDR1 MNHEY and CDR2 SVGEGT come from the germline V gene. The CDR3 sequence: CASSYGQGGEQFF. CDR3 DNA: TGTGCCAGCAGTTACGGACAGGGCGGTGAGCAGTTCTTC.

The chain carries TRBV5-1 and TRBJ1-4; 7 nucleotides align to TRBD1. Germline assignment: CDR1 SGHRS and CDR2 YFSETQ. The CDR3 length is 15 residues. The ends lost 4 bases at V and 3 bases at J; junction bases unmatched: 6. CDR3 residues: CASSGTGAANEKLFF. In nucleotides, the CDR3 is TGCGCCAGCAGCGGAACAGGGGCAGCTAATGAAAAACTGTTTTTT. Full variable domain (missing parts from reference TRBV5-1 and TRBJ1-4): KAGVTQTPRYLIKTRGQQVTLSCSPISGHRSVSWYQQTPGQGLQFLFEYFSETQRNKGNFPGRFSGRQFSNSRSEMNVSTLELGDSALYLCASSGTGAANEKLFFGSGTQLSVL.

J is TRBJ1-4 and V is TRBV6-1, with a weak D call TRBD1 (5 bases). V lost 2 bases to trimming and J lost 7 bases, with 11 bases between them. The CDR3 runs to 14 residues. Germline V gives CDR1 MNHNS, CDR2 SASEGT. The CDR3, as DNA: TGTGCCAGCAGTGAAAGGCAGGGTTTTGAAAAACTGTTTTTT. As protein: CASSERQGFEKLFF.

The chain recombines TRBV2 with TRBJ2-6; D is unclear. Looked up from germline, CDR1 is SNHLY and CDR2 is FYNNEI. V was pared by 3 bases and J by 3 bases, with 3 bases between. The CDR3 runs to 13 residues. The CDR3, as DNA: TGTGCCAGCAGTGAGGGTGGGGCCAACGTCCTGACTTTC. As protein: CASSEGGANVLTF.

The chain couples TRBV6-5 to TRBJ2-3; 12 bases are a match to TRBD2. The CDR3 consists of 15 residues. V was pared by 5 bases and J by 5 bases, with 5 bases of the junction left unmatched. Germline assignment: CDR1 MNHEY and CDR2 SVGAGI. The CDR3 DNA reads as TGTGCCAGCAGTCCTAGCGGGAGGGCCGGAGATACGCAGTATTTT. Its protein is CASSPSGRAGDTQYF.

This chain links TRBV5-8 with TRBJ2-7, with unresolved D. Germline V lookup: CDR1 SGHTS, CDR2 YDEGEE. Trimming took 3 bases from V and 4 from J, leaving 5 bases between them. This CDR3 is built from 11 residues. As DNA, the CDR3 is TGTGCCAGCAGCTCCCCATACGAGCAGTACGTC. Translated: CASSSPYEQYV.

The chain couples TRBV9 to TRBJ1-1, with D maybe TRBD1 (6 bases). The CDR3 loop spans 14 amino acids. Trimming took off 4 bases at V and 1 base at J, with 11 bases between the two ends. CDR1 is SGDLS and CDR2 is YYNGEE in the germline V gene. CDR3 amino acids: CASSLTGTNTEAFF. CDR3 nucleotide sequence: TGTGCCAGCAGCCTAACAGGGACGAACACTGAAGCTTTCTTT.

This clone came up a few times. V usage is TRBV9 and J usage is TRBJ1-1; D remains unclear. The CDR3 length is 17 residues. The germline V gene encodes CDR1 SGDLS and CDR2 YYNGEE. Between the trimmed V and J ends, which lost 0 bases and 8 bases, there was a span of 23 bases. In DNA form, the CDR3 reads TGTGCCAGCAGCGTAGATCCTTCGGGCAGTGTCCAAGTCGAAGCTTTCTTT. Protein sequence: CASSVDPSGSVQVEAFF.

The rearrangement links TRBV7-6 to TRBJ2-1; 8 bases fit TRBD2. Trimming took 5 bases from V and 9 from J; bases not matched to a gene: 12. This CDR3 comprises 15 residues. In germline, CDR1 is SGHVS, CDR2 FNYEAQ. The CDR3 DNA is TGTGCCAGCAGCATGAATCCGGGACTAGGGGTTGAGCAGTTCTTC. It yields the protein CASSMNPGLGVEQFF.

Here the CDR3 reads CASSQTGELETQYF. The CDR3 nucleotides are TGTGCCAGCAGTCAGACAGGGGAGTTAGAGACCCAGTACTTC. V usage is TRBV28 and J usage is TRBJ2-5; 8 nucleotides agree with TRBD1. This CDR3 comprises 14 residues. Germline lookup yields CDR1 MDHEN and CDR2 SYDVKM. Losses at the gene ends were 5 bases for V and 4 bases for J; bases not matched to a gene: 6.

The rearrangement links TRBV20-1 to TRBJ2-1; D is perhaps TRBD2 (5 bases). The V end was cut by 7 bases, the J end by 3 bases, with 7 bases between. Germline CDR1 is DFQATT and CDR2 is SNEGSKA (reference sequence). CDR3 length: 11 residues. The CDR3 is CSGRGYNEQFF. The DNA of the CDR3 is TGCAGTGGCCGGGGCTACAATGAGCAGTTCTTC.

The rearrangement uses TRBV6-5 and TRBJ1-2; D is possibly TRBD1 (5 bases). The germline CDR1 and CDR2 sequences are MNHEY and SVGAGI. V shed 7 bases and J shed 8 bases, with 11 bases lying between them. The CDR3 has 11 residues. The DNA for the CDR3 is TGTGCCAGCATAGGGGCGGAAGGCTACACCTTC. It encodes CASIGAEGYTF.

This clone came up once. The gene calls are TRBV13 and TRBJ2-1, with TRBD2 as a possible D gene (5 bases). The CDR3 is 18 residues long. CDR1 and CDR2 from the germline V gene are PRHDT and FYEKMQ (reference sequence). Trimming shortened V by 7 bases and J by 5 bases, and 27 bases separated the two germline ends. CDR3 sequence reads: CASNLPRPGNTRHNEQFF. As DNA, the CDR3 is TGTGCCAGCAACTTGCCCAGACCCGGGAACACTCGTCACAATGAGCAGTTCTTC.

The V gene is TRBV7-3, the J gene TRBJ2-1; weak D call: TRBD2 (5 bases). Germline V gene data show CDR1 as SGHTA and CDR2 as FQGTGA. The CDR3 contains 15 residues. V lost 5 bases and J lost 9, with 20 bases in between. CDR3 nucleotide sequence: TGTGCCAGCAGCCCTAACGAGGGCCGGCGGTCTGAGCAGTTCTTC. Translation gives CASSPNEGRRSEQFF.

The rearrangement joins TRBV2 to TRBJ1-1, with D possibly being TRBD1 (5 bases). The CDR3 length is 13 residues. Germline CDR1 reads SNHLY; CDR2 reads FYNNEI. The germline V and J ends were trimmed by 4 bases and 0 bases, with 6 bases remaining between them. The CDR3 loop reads CASSVGLNTEAFF. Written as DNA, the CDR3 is TGTGCCAGCAGTGTGGGGCTGAACACTGAAGCTTTCTTT.

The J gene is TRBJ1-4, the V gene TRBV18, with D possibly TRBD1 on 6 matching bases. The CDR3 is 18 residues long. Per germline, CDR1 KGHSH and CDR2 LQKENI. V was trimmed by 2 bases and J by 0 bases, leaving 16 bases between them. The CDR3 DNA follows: TGTGCCAGCTCACCAGGCACTCCAAAGGGGGCAACTAATGAAAAACTGTTTTTT. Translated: CASSPGTPKGATNEKLFF.